A single sample is the source of the 7 T cell receptor beta chains below, sequenced in a study of blood T cells in healthy people across ages. A second about 7 to 11 cycle PCR used barcoded and J-beta primers. TCRdb reprocessed the 5' RACE reads via MiXCR and lists one record per CDR3 protein. The sample holds about 700,000 distinct CDR3 sequences, less than 40% seen once. Sequencing was done on a sample of blood. Receptors originate from a woman older than 75 in good health.

This clonotype turned up a few times. The chain employs TRBV20-1 and TRBJ1-2, with TRBD1 as a possible D gene (6 bases). Germline V gene sequence: CDR1 DFQATT, CDR2 SNEGSKA (reference sequence). The CDR3 covers 15 residues. The V end was cut by 2 bases, the J end by 0 bases, with 13 bases between. The DNA of the CDR3 is TGCAGTGCTAGAAAGGGGGGGGACTCTAACTATGGCTACACCTTC. Residues: CSARKGGDSNYGYTF.

The V gene is TRBV7-3, the J gene TRBJ2-6, with D tentatively TRBD1 (6 bases). The CDR3 is 15 amino acids. Germline assignment: CDR1 SGHTA and CDR2 FQGTGA. V was pared by 5 bases and J by 2 bases, with 10 bases between. The CDR3 region is CASSTQGAGANVLTF. CDR3 DNA: TGTGCCAGCAGCACACAGGGAGCTGGGGCCAACGTCCTGACTTTC.

The CDR3, as DNA: TGCAGTGCTGGGGACGGTAAGGAGACCCAGTACTTC. The encoded protein is CSAGDGKETQYF. The V call is TRBV20-1, the J call TRBJ2-7; the D gene could be TRBD1 or TRBD2 (5 bases each). The last part of the DNA fits TRBJ2-5 better; the J call may be wrong. The CDR3 consists of 12 residues. Germline loops: CDR1 DFQATT, CDR2 SNEGSKA (reference sequence).

The chain employs TRBV5-1 and TRBJ2-7; possible D gene TRBD1, 6 bases. In germline, CDR1 is SGHRS, CDR2 YFSETQ. The V gene lost 4 bases and the J gene lost 3 bases, with 17 bases spanning the gap. This CDR3 has 15 residues. In DNA, the CDR3 is TGCGCCAGCAGCGCCTACAGGGCGGCCCACTACGAGCAGTACTTC. Translating gives CASSAYRAAHYEQYF. Full variable domain (outside the CDR3, taken from reference TRBV5-1 and TRBJ2-7): KAGVTQTPRYLIKTRGQQVTLSCSPISGHRSVSWYQQTPGQGLQFLFEYFSETQRNKGNFPGRFSGRQFSNSRSEMNVSTLELGDSALYLCASSAYRAAHYEQYFGPGTRLTVT.

This clonotype was counted only a few times. The V gene is TRBV7-9, the J gene TRBJ2-1; 12 bases are a match to TRBD2. V lost 4 bases and J lost 4; bases outside the gene matches: 5. This CDR3 has 16 amino acids. Germline assignment: CDR1 SEHNR and CDR2 FQNEAQ (reference sequence). CDR3 amino acids: CASSSGLAGRYNEQFF. The CDR3 nucleotides read TGTGCCAGCAGCTCCGGACTAGCGGGGAGGTACAATGAGCAGTTCTTC.

In the case of this clonotype: The germline gene is not matched at one end of the junction; a read error may be the cause. The chain recombines TRBV29-1 with TRBJ2-5, with D tentatively TRBD2 (5 bases). With the DNA end fitting TRBJ2-7 better, the J assignment may be wrong. The CDR3 totals 12 residues. From germline, CDR1 is SQVTM and CDR2 ANQGSEA. CDR3 residues: CGVEDGTYEQYF. CDR3 in DNA: TGCGGCGTTGAGGACGGGACCTACGAGCAGTACTTC.

This clonotype was counted once. An end of the junction does not agree with germline; a read error may underlie this. The CDR3 coding sequence is TGTGTCAGCAGCTTGGGAGCCGGTGGGACTAATGAAAAACTGTTTTTT. Protein product: CVSSLGAGGTNEKLFF. This chain links TRBV5-5 with TRBJ1-4, with D hard to call. CDR1 SGHKS and CDR2 YYEKEE come from the germline V gene (reference sequence). This CDR3 has 16 amino acids.